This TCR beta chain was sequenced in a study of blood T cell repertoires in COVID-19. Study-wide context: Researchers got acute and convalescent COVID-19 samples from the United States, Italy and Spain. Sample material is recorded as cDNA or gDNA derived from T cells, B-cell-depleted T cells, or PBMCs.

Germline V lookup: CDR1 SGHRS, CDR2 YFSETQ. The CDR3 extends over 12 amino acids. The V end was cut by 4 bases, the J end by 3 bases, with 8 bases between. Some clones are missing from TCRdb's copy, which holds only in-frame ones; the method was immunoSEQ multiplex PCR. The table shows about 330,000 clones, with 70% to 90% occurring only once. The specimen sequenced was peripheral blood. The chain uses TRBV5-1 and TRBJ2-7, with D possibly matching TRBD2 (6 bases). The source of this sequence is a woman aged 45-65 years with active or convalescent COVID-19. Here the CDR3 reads CASSRDFYEQYF. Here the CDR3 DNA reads TGCGCCAGCAGCCGGGACTTCTACGAGCAGTACTTC.